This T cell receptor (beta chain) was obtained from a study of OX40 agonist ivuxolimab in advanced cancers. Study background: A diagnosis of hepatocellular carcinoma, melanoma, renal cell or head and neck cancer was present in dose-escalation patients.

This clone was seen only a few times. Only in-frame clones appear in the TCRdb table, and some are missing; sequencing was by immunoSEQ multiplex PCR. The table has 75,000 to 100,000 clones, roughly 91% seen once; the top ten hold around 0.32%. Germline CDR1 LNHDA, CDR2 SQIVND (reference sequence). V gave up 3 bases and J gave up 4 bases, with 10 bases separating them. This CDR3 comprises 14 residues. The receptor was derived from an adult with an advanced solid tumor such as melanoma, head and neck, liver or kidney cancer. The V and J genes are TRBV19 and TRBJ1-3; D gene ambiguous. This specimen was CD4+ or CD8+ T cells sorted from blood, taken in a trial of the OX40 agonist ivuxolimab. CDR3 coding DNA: TGTGCCAGTAGTATTCAGGCCCGCGGAAACACCATATATTTT. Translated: CASSIQARGNTIYF.